This T cell receptor beta chain is from a study of molecular identifiers for immune sequencing clone quantification. Making the bulk TCR libraries relied on previously described methods and listed TCR primers. One entry per CDR3 protein results from TCRdb running MiXCR on the PCR reads. The sample lists approximately 500,000 distinct CDR3 sequences, about 26% seen once, with 0.76% in the top ten. Findings and limits, study-wide: Single-cell amounts of spiked Jurkat TCR RNA were reportedly detectable among about 960,000 naive cells. Effector cells had over 99% of their molecules in clones above 20 RNA copies, while naive cells had under 1%.

J lost 4 bases, V lost 2 bases, and 4 bases had no gene match. Germline assignment: CDR1 MNHNY and CDR2 SVGAGI (reference sequence). The CDR3 contains 15 residues. A CD8+CD4-CCR7+CD45RA+ gate was used to sort naive CD8 T cells. The sample holds a few counts of this clonotype. Its matching antigen is unknown. This chain links TRBV6-6 with TRBJ2-1; TRBD2 agrees at 8 bases. The material sequenced was naive CD8+ T cells from blood, with Jurkat cell RNA spiked in. Indicated subset: FACS-sorted CD8+CD4-CCR7+CD45RA+ naive T cells. The receptor was derived from a human donor in good health. Some libraries in this study had Jurkat cell RNA spiked in. In nucleotides, the CDR3 is TGTGCCAGCAGTTACGTAGCGGGGATGTACAATGAGCAGTTCTTC. This sequence encodes CASSYVAGMYNEQFF.